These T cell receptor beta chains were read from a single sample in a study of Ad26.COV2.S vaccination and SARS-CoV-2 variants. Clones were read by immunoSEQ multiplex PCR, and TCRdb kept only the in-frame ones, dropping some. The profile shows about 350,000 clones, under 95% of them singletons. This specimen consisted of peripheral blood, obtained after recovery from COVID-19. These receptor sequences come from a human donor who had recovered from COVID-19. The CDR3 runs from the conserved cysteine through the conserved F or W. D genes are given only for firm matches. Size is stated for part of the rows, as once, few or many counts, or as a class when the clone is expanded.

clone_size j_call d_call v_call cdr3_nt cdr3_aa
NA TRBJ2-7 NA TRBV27 TGTGCCAGCAGTTTAGTGGCAGGGGCCCCCCAAGAGCAGTACTTC CASSLVAGAPQEQYF
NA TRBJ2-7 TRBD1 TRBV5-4 TGTGCCAGCAGCTTGCAGGGGGCGGGGTACGAGCAGTACTTC CASSLQGAGYEQYF
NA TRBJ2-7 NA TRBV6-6 TGTGCCAGCAGTCCCCCAAGCGGGTTTTACGAGCAGTACTTC CASSPPSGFYEQYF
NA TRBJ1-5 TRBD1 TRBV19 TGTGCCAGTACTTCACAGGGGGCGGGACAGCCCCAGCATTTT CASTSQGAGQPQHF
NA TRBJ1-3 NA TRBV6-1 TGTGCCAGCAGTGAAGCCGGAGTAAACACCATATATTTT CASSEAGVNTIYF
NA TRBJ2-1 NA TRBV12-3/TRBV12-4 TGTGCCAGCAGTTCCTTAGCGGAGCAGTTCTTC CASSSLAEQFF
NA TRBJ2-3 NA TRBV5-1 TGCGCCAGCAGCTTAGGACACCCGGGAAGGGATACGCAGTATTTT CASSLGHPGRDTQYF
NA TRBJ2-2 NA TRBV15 TGTGCCACAAGAGACAGCCCGAACACCGGGGAGCTGTTTTTT CATRDSPNTGELFF
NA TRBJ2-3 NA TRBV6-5 TGTGCCAGCAGCCGTCGGGCAGATACGCAGTATTTT CASSRRADTQYF
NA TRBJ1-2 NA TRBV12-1 TGTGCCAGCAGCCGGGGGACTAACTATGGCTACACCTTC CASSRGTNYGYTF
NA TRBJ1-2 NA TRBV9 TGTGCCAGCAGCGTAGCTCGAGGTCCAGGAATGGATGGCTACACCTTC CASSVARGPGMDGYTF
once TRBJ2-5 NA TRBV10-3 TGTGCCATCAGTCCCACAGAGGGGGCGCGGGGGGAGACCCAGTACTTC CAISPTEGARGETQYF
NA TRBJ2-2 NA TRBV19 TGTGCCAGTAGTATCGGGGGACTGAACACCGGGGAGCTGTTTTTT CASSIGGLNTGELFF
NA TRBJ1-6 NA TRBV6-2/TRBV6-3 TGTGCCAGCAGTTACCACAGGGAGGTATCCTATAATTCACCCCTCCACTTT CASSYHREVSYNSPLHF
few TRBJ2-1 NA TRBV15 TGTGCCACCAGCCGTAGGGGAGACAATGAGCAGTTCTTC CATSRRGDNEQFF
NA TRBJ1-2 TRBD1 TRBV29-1 TGCAGCGTTGCACAGGGGTCTAACTATGGCTACACCTTC CSVAQGSNYGYTF
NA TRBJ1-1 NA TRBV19 TGTGCCAGTAAAACAGGACAGAGGAACACTGAAGCTTTCTTT CASKTGQRNTEAFF
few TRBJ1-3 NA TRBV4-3 TGCGCCAGCAGCCTGAGCCAGGGAAACACCATATATTTT CASSLSQGNTIYF
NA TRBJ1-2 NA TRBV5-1 TGCGCCAGCAGCTTGTTTTCAGACTATGGCTACACCTTC CASSLFSDYGYTF
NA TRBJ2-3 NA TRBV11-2 TGTGCCAGCAGCCCCTCCGGGCAGGGGTGGGGATCACGGCTGGATACGCAGTATTTT CASSPSGQGWGSRLDTQYF
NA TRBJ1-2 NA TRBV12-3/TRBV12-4 TGTGCCAGCAGTCGTCCGACAGGCTTGGGCTACACCTTC CASSRPTGLGYTF
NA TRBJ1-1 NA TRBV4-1 TGCGCCAGCAGTCCTATCCCAGGGACCTTTAGCACTGAAGCTTTCTTT CASSPIPGTFSTEAFF
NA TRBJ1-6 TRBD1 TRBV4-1 TGCGCCAGCAGCCTTCTTCCCGGGACAGATTCACCCCTCCACTTT CASSLLPGTDSPLHF
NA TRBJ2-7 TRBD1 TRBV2 TGTGCCAGCAGTGAGCCCGGGACAGTCTCCTACGAGCAGTACTTC CASSEPGTVSYEQYF
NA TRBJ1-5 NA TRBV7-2 TGTGCCAGCAGCTTAGATAGGGGAGGGGGGCCCCAGCATTTT CASSLDRGGGPQHF
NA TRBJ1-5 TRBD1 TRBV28 TGCTCGACAGGGGGAAGGAGCAATCAGCCCCAGCATTTT CSTGGRSNQPQHF
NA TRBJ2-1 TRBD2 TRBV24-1 TGTGCCACCAGTGATCCAACTAGCGGGGGGCACAATGAGCAGTTCTTC CATSDPTSGGHNEQFF
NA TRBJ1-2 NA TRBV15 TGTGCCACCAGCAGAGGAGAAGGGATGGATGGCTACACCTTC CATSRGEGMDGYTF
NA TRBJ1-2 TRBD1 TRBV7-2 TGTGCCAGCAGCAAACTAACAGGGGTCGACTATGGCTACACCTTC CASSKLTGVDYGYTF
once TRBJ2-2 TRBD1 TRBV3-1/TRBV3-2 TGTGCCAGCAGCCAAGGTTTGCGGGCCGGGACAGGGAAATCCGGGGAGCTGTTTTTT CASSQGLRAGTGKSGELFF
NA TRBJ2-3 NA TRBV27 TGTGCCAGCAGAGATGTGGATACGCAGTATTTT CASRDVDTQYF
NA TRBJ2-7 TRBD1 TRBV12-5 TGTGCTAGTGGTTTGGTATCGTCCAGGGGGCAGACAGAGCAGTACTTC CASGLVSSRGQTEQYF
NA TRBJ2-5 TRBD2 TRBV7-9 TGTGCCAGCAGCTTCCCGGGAGGTACTCAAGAGACCCAGTACTTC CASSFPGGTQETQYF
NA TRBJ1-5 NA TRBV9 TGTGCCAGCAGCGCCTCCGGGGGCGGCAATCAGCCCCAGCATTTT CASSASGGGNQPQHF
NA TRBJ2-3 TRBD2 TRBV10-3 TGTGCCGGCAGGACGGGGGGGCCGAAAGATACGCAGTATTTT CAGRTGGPKDTQYF
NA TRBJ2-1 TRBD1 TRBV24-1 TGTGCCACCAGTGACGCTGGACAGGGGGCGAACAATGAGCAGTTCTTC CATSDAGQGANNEQFF
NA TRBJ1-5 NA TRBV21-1 TGTGCCAGCAGGCGCGTCCATCAGCCCCAGCATTTT CASRRVHQPQHF
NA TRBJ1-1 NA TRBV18 TGTGCCAGCTCACCTGAGGTAAAGGGCACTGAAGCTTTCTTT CASSPEVKGTEAFF
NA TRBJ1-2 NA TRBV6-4 TGTGCCAGCAGGCCAGGGACAAACTATGGCTACACCTTC CASRPGTNYGYTF
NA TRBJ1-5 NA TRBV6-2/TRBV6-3 TGTGCCAGCAGTTACGGTGGGGTTGGCAATCAGCCCCAGCATTTT CASSYGGVGNQPQHF
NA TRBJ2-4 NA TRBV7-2 TGTGCCAGCAGCTCGCCCCTTGGCATTCAGTACTTC CASSSPLGIQYF
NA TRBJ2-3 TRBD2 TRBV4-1 TGCGCCAGCAGCCCCCTAGCGGGGGGGCGGGATACGCAGTATTTT CASSPLAGGRDTQYF
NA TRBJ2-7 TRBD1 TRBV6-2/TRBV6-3 TGTGCCAGCAGCCCCCACAGGGGAACACACTACGAGCAGTACTTC CASSPHRGTHYEQYF